Described below is a single T cell receptor (beta chain) sequence and its context. The antigen is not known. A much larger clone lies one base from this, so it may be a read error. The data belong to a study of tumor-infiltrating lymphocytes in primary liver carcinoma. Total RNA amounting to approximately 460 ng was the source from which TCR beta cDNA was made with a constant-region primer. A slightly modified ARM-PCR protocol with three nested multiplex PCR rounds produced these TCR beta libraries. Running approximately 10 cycles apiece, the first two PCR rounds relied on TRBV1-TRBV30 forward primers together with a C-beta reverse primer. Each CDR3 protein is one row after TCRdb ran MiXCR on the multiplex PCR reads. The repertoire consists of approximately 300,000 distinct CDR3 sequences, with 65% occurring once and the leading ten covering roughly 8.9%. V lost 6 bases and J 0 bases, leaving 17 bases between the germline ends. Germline values: CDR1 MNHNY, CDR2 SVGAGI (reference sequence). CDR3 length: 16 amino acids.

Study-wide findings and caveats: The difference in top-250-clone fraction between tumors and blood was significant, favoring tumors (p = 0.039).

The study extracted blood RNA from unsorted whole blood and also extracted germline DNA. The genes are TRBV6-6 and TRBJ1-1, with D tentatively TRBD1 (6 bases). This TCR came from a man aged 35 to 55 with primary liver carcinoma and hepatitis B virus infection. Specimen: peripheral blood. The CDR3 sequence: CASSPPGASMNTEAFF. CDR3 coding DNA: TGTGCCAGCAGCCCTCCGGGGGCTTCAATGAACACTGAAGCTTTCTTT.